This T cell receptor (delta chain) was obtained from a study of γδ T cells in repeated Plasmodium falciparum infection (dated by TCRdb to the early 2020s). Describing the broader study: In the natural-infection arm, Malian children exposed to intense seasonal malaria transmission were enrolled and compared against age and gender matched Australian children. The study examined how repeated Plasmodium falciparum infection shapes the human gammadelta T cell repertoire, using natural infection in Mali and controlled human malaria infection. Malian gammadelta TCR repertoires were analysed cross-sectionally during no-transmission periods and longitudinally across acute febrile malaria episodes. Samples were collected from controlled-infection subjects at baseline, immediately before selected infections, and 21 days after each infection. Four controlled human malaria infections were administered to about 5 malaria-naive U.S. adults over approximately 600 days by bites from P. falciparum NF54-infected Anopheles stephensi mosquitoes. Broader findings and caveats from the paper: The Malian cohort came from a small rural village of predominantly one ethnic group, limiting generalizability. The controlled-infection cohort was small, limiting analysis of inter-individual variability in gammadelta T cell responses.

Comment on this clone: No antigen is known for it. The protein TCRdb lists belongs to a much larger clone and differs from this DNA's translation at residue 12, which points to a read error; the protein shown is made from the DNA.

Libraries came from multiplex PCR. Sequencing used an Illumina MiSeq. From each sorted gammadelta T cell sample, both TCR gamma (TRG) and TCR delta (TRD) chains were sequenced. The original pipeline was this. The repertoire analyses used clonotype tree plots, the accumulated frequency of the top 20 clonotypes, and diversity index (DI) and D75 metrics. With CATT, TCRdb called clones again from the public reads; duplicate DNA rows were later joined. TCRdb assigned the V and J calls; the authors' analysis was not used. The sample includes around 86,000 delta-chain clones, with 1.4% observed a single time. Clones ranked in the top ten supply about 10% of the sample. This TCR derives from a pool of human donors (malaria-infected and uninfected, not separated). The sample taken for sequencing was gamma-delta T cells from blood.

The nucleotide sequence is TGTGCTCTTGGGGAACCCCCGACTGGGTCGTACGCCGATAAACTCATCTTT. Translated, this is CALGEPPTGSYADKLIF. The V and J genes are TRDV1 and TRDJ1; TRDD3 is perhaps the D gene, given 6 matching bases. CDR1 and CDR2 are drawn from the germline V gene: TSWWSYY, QGS. The germline ends are 18 bases apart after V is trimmed by 1 base and J by 3 bases. The CDR3 has 17 amino acids, counting the end cysteine and phenylalanine. Only the CDR3 part of the read is kept: 51 bases, read in frame from the first base.